The 17 T cell receptor beta chains given below trace back to one sample, sequenced in a study of regulatory T cells in long-lasting Graves disease. Time point in this sample: persistent/refractory GD, antithyroid drugs over 5 years with positive TRAb. Preparation of the TCR library used RNA extracted from PBMCs. Building the TCR beta libraries relied on iRepertoire HTBI primers, and CDR3 regions underwent Arm-PCR. MiXCR, run by TCRdb on the multiplex PCR reads, gives a single entry per CDR3 protein. The sample has 300,000 to 500,000 distinct CDR3 sequences; less than 25% are singletons. This specimen consisted of peripheral blood mononuclear cells (PBMCs), obtained when the disease was refractory, from a patient treated with antithyroid drugs. The receptors originated from a female donor with Graves disease.

This clonotype was seen repeatedly, ten times or more. The chain recombines TRBV6-5 with TRBJ1-1; D remains ambiguous. Germline V gene sequence: CDR1 MNHEY, CDR2 SVGAGI. The CDR3 consists of 13 residues. Trimming shortened V by 2 bases and J by 1 base, and 5 bases separated the two germline ends. The CDR3 protein is CASSYLENTEAFF. The CDR3 region has the DNA TGTGCCAGCAGTTACCTGGAGAACACTGAAGCTTTCTTT.

This clonotype appeared many times. CDR3 in DNA: TGTGCCAGCAGTCGGGACAGGGAAATGGAGCAGTACTTC. Protein product: CASSRDREMEQYF. The rearrangement joins TRBV12-3 or TRBV12-4 to TRBJ2-7; 9 bases align to TRBD1. The V gene end was trimmed by 5 bases and the J gene end by 7 bases; junction bases not matched to a gene: 6. This CDR3 has 13 amino acids.

This clonotype has a handful of counts. The rearrangement links TRBV4-2 to TRBJ1-2; 7 nucleotides align to TRBD1. This CDR3 is 15 amino acids long. After removal of 3 bases from V and 4 bases from J, the junction contained 8 bases not matched to a gene. Germline CDR1 reads LGHNA; CDR2 reads YNFKEQ. DNA of the CDR3: TGTGCCAGCAGCCAGCTGTCGCAGGGGGTCTATGGCTACACCTTC. Amino acids: CASSQLSQGVYGYTF.

This clonotype occurred many times. The chain joins TRBV7-8 to TRBJ1-6, with 9 bases identical to TRBD1. The CDR3 is 16 amino acids. Trimming removed 5 bases from V and 13 bases from J; junction bases left unmatched: 15. Germline V gene sequence: CDR1 SGHVS, CDR2 FQNEAQ. DNA for the CDR3: TGTGCCAGCAGCCTCGACTCGGGACAGGGCTCCCCCCCCCTCCACTTT. This translates into CASSLDSGQGSPPLHF.

This clonotype was seen many times. J is TRBJ2-3 and V is TRBV20-1; 10 nucleotides agree with TRBD2. V was pared by 5 bases and J by 1 base, with 6 bases of the junction left unmatched. Germline CDR1 DFQATT, CDR2 SNEGSKA (reference sequence). The CDR3 contains 15 residues. The CDR3 spells CSAPAGTSGTDTQYF. The CDR3 DNA sequence: TGCAGTGCTCCAGCCGGGACTAGCGGCACAGATACGCAGTATTTT.

This clonotype was seen ten or more times. The rearrangement uses TRBV6-2 or TRBV6-3 and TRBJ1-5, with D perhaps TRBD1 (5 bases). This CDR3 contains 13 residues. V was cut by 11 bases and J by 0 bases, with 11 bases left in between. From germline, CDR1 is MNHEY and CDR2 SVGEGT. The CDR3 reads CAAGRDSNQPQHF. The CDR3 DNA sequence: TGTGCCGCGGGCAGGGATAGCAATCAGCCCCAGCATTTT.

This clonotype came up many times. The genes are TRBV7-3 and TRBJ2-5; perhaps TRBD2 as D (5 bases). This CDR3 comprises 15 residues. Germline V gene data show CDR1 as SGHTA and CDR2 as FQGTGA. The V and J ends lost 0 bases and 4 bases respectively, with 12 bases between them. Here the CDR3 DNA reads TGTGCCAGCAGCTTAACGTCGGGCAGCGGAGAGACCCAGTACTTC. This gives the protein CASSLTSGSGETQYF.

V is TRBV5-1 and J is TRBJ2-2, with 8 bases identical to TRBD2. V shed 0 bases, J shed 3 bases, and the junction held 4 bases outside the gene matches. The CDR3 extends over 16 amino acids. Germline V gene data show CDR1 as SGHRS and CDR2 as YFSETQ. The CDR3 sequence is CASSLGSGIHTGELFF. The CDR3 nucleotides read TGCGCCAGCAGCTTGGGTAGCGGGATCCACACCGGGGAGCTGTTTTTT.

The CDR3, as DNA: TGCGCCAGCAGAATCGGGCTAGCGGGATGGGGATCGTCCGGGGAGCTGTTTTTT. This encodes CASRIGLAGWGSSGELFF. This rearrangement joins TRBV5-1 to TRBJ2-2, with 9 bases fitting TRBD2. The CDR3 runs to 18 residues. V trimming: 5 bases; J trimming: 6 bases; junction bases outside the gene matches: 17. Per germline, CDR1 SGHRS and CDR2 YFSETQ. The full variable domain, in which reference TRBV5-1 and TRBJ2-2 provide the parts outside the CDR3, is KAGVTQTPRYLIKTRGQQVTLSCSPISGHRSVSWYQQTPGQGLQFLFEYFSETQRNKGNFPGRFSGRQFSNSRSEMNVSTLELGDSALYLCASRIGLAGWGSSGELFFGEGSRLTVL.

Remarks on this clonotype: Since a much larger clone is just one base distant, this may be a read error. V gene TRBV12-3 or TRBV12-4 combines with J gene TRBJ2-7; TRBD1 might be the D (5 bases). This CDR3 is 14 amino acids long. Here the CDR3 reads CASGLLQGTYEQYF. The CDR3 DNA sequence: TGTGCCAGCGGTTTACTCCAGGGAACCTACGAGCAGTACTTC.

This chain joins TRBV20-1 and TRBJ2-7, with 10 bases that match TRBD2. Per germline, CDR1 DFQATT and CDR2 SNEGSKA (reference sequence). CDR3 length: 15 residues. The J segment lost 0 bases and the V segment lost 2 bases, leaving 4 bases of the junction unmatched. The CDR3 nucleotides read TGCAGTGCTAGAAACCTAGCGGGGGACTCCTACGAGCAGTACTTC. Its protein is CSARNLAGDSYEQYF.

This clonotype was detected many times. The chain is built from TRBV20-1 and TRBJ2-7; D gene uncertain. Deletions cut 3 bases from V and 5 bases from J, with 11 bases between. Germline V gives CDR1 DFQATT, CDR2 SNEGSKA (reference sequence). The length of the CDR3 is 12 residues. CDR3 in amino acids: CSASVVGDEQYF. CDR3 bases: TGCAGTGCTAGCGTGGTTGGGGACGAGCAGTACTTC.

A word on this clonotype: No conserved phenylalanine or tryptophan is present at the end of the CDR3, so a read error is the likely explanation. The CDR3 region is CASKADMSSYEQYS. For the CDR3, the DNA is TGTGCCAGCAAAGCCGACATGAGCTCCTACGAGCAGTACTCC. This chain joins TRBV2 and TRBJ2-7, with no clear D. V was cut by 7 bases and J by 0 bases, with 13 bases left in between. The CDR3 loop spans 14 amino acids. Germline CDR1 and CDR2: SNHLY and FYNNEI.

This clonotype was detected a few times. The chain's CDR3 is CASSYGGRTEAFF. The CDR3 nucleotides read TGTGCCAGCAGTTACGGGGGGCGAACTGAAGCTTTCTTT. The chain combines TRBV6-2 or TRBV6-3 with TRBJ1-1, with D perhaps TRBD1 (6 bases). V lost 2 bases, J lost 5 bases, and 9 bases lay in between. The CDR3 is made up of 13 amino acids. CDR1 is MNHEY and CDR2 is SVGEGT in the germline V gene.

This clonotype has a handful of counts. The chain has TRBV20-1 and TRBJ2-7, with 16 bases matching TRBD2. Germline CDR1 DFQATT, CDR2 SNEGSKA (reference sequence). This CDR3 contains 16 residues. The V and J ends lost 2 bases and 2 bases, in that order; junction bases with no gene match: 3. The CDR3 region is CSARPGLAGGPYEQYF. The CDR3 DNA reads TGCAGTGCTAGACCGGGACTAGCGGGAGGGCCCTACGAGCAGTACTTC.

The V call is TRBV20-1, the J call TRBJ2-3; D unclear. Trimming removed 1 base at V and 3 bases at J, with 8 bases between. This CDR3 comprises 13 residues. Germline values: CDR1 DFQATT, CDR2 SNEGSKA (reference sequence). The CDR3 region is CSARGGGTDTQYF. The DNA of the CDR3 is TGCAGTGCTAGAGGTGGCGGAACAGATACGCAGTATTTT.

This clonotype was observed at least ten times. CDR3 loop: CASRAFAGGTYEQYF. CDR3 nucleotides: TGTGCCAGCAGGGCTTTTGCGGGTGGAACCTACGAGCAGTACTTC. V is TRBV12-3 or TRBV12-4 and J is TRBJ2-7, with D possibly matching TRBD2 (5 bases). V gave up 6 bases and J gave up 2 bases, with 17 bases separating them. The CDR3 runs 15 residues.